This TCR beta chain derives from a study of blood T cell repertoires in COVID-19. As for the study in general: In each case, the material was cDNA or gDNA derived from T cells, B-cell-depleted T cells, or PBMCs.

Per the original data handling: The assay estimated nucleated cells by amplifying reference gene primers. Libraries were prepared by immunoSEQ multiplex PCR; TCRdb keeps only in-frame clonotypes and omits some of them. D and trimming were read from the DNA, whereas the V and J calls and clone size are those reported in that table. The table records about 140,000 clones, about 90% of them present only once. Germline loops: CDR1 SGHDN, CDR2 FVKESK. Trimming cost V 4 bases and J 0 bases; bases outside gene matches: 6. The CDR3 loop spans 16 amino acids. The chain has TRBV14 and TRBJ1-1; 9 nucleotides match TRBD1. The specimen was peripheral blood. The source of this sequence is a woman in her sixties with acute or convalescent COVID-19. The chain's CDR3 is CASSPGTGNLNTEAFF. As DNA, the CDR3 is TGTGCCAGCAGCCCTGGGACAGGGAATTTGAACACTGAAGCTTTCTTT.